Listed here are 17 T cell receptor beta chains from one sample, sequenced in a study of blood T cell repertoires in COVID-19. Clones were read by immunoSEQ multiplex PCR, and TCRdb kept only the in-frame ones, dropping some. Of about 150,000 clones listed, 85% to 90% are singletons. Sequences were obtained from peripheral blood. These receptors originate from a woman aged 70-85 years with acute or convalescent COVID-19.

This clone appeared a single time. The CDR3 loop reads CASSLERTGNYEQYF. The CDR3, as DNA: TGTGCCAGCAGCTTGGAGAGGACAGGGAATTACGAGCAGTACTTC. The chain employs TRBV11-2 and TRBJ2-7, with 8 bases fitting TRBD1. The CDR3 loop spans 15 amino acids. The ends lost 3 bases at V and 4 bases at J; junction bases unmatched: 8. Germline assignment: CDR1 SGHAT and CDR2 FQNNGV.

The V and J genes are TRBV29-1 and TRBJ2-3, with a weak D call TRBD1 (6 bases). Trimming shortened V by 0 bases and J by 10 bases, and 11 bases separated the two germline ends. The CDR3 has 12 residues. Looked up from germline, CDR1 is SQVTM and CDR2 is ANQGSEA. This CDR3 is CSVEDGGPPQYF. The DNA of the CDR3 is TGCAGCGTTGAAGATGGGGGCCCCCCGCAGTATTTT.

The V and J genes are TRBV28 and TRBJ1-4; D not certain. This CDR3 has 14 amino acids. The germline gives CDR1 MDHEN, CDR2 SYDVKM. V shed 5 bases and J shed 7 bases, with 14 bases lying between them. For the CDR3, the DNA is TGTGCCAGCAGTCCCCGGCGGCTTGGTGAAAAACTGTTTTTT. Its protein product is CASSPRRLGEKLFF. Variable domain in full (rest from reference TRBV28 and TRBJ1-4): DVKVTQSSRYLVKRTGEKVFLECVQDMDHENMFWYRQDPGLGLRLIYFSYDVKMKEKGDIPEGYSVSREKKERFSLILESASTNQTSMYLCASSPRRLGEKLFFGSGTQLSVL.

CDR3 protein: CASSLKLNSPLHF. CDR3 bases: TGTGCCAGCAGCTTAAAACTAAATTCACCCCTCCACTTT. This chain joins TRBV11-2 and TRBJ1-6; D call uncertain. CDR3 size: 13 residues. Trimming left V 2 bases short and J 7 bases short, with 6 bases between. Germline V gene data show CDR1 as SGHAT and CDR2 as FQNNGV.

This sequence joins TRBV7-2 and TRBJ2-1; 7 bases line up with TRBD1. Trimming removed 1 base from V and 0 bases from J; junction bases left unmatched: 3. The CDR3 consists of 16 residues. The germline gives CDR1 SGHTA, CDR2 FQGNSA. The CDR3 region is CASSLEQGSSYNEQFF. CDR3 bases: TGTGCCAGCAGCTTAGAACAGGGGAGCTCCTACAATGAGCAGTTCTTC.

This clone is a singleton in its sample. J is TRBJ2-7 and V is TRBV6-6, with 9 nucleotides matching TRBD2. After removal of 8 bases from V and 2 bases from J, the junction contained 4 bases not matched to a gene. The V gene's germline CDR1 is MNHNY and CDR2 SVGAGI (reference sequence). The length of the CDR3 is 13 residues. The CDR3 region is CASALAGTYEQYF. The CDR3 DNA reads TGTGCCAGCGCCCTAGCGGGGACCTACGAGCAGTACTTC.

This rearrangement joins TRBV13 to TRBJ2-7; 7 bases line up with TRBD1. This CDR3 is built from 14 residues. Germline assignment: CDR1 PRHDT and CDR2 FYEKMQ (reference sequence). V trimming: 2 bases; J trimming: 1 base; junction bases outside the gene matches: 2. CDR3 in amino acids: CASSLQGESYEQYF. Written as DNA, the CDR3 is TGTGCCAGCAGCTTACAGGGGGAATCCTACGAGCAGTACTTC. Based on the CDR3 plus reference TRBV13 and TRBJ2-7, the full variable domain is AAGVIQSPRHLIKEKRETATLKCYPIPRHDTVYWYQQGPGQDPQFLISFYEKMQSDKGSIPDRFSAQQFSDYHSELNMSSLELGDSALYFCASSLQGESYEQYFGPGTRLTVT.

CDR3 sequence: CASSQEAPGGQPQHF. The CDR3 nucleotides read TGTGCCAGCAGCCAAGAAGCACCAGGGGGTCAGCCCCAGCATTTT. This chain joins TRBV4-2 and TRBJ1-5, with TRBD1 identical over 7 bases. In germline, CDR1 is LGHNA, CDR2 YNFKEQ. The CDR3 runs to 15 residues. The V and J ends lost 0 bases and 6 bases, in that order; junction bases with no gene match: 5.

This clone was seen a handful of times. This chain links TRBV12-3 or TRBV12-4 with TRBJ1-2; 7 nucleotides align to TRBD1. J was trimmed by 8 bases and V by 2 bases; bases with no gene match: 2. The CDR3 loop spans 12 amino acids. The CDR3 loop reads CASSLTGVGYTF. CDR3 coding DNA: TGTGCCAGCAGTTTAACAGGGGTCGGCTACACCTTC.

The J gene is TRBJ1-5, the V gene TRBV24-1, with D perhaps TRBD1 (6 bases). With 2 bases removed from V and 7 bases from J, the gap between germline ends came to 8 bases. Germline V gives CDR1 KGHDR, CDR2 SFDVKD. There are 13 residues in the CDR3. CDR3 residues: CATSDSGEQPQHF. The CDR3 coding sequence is TGTGCCACCAGTGATTCAGGGGAACAGCCCCAGCATTTT.

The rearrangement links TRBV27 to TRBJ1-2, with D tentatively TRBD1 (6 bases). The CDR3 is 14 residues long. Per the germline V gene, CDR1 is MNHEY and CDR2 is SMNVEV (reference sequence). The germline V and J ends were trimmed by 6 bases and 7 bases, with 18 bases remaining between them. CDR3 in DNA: TGTGCCAGCAGAACTTTACAGGGTAGAGGTGGCTACACCTTC. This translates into CASRTLQGRGGYTF.

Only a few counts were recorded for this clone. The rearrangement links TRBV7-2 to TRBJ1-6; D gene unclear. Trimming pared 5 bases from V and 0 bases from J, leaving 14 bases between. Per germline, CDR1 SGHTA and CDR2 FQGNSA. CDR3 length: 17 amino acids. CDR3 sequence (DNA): TGTGCCAGCAGCACCCCATTGGAGGGCTCCTATAATTCACCCCTCCACTTT. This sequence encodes CASSTPLEGSYNSPLHF.

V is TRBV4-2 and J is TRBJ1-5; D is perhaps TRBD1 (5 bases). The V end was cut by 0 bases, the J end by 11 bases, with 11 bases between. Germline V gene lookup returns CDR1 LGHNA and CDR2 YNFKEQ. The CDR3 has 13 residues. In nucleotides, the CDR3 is TGTGCCAGCAGCCAAGATCTCCGGGACTCCCAGCATTTT. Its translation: CASSQDLRDSQHF.

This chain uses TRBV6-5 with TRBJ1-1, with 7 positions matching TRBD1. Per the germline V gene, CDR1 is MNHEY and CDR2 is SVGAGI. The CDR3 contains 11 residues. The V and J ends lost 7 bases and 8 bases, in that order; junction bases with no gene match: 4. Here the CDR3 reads CASTGTVEAFF. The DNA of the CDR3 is TGTGCCAGCACTGGGACAGTCGAAGCTTTCTTT.

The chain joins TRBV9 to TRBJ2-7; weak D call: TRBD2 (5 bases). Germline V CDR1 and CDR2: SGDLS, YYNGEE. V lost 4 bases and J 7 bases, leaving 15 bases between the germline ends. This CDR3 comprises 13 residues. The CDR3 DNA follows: TGTGCCAGCAGCCCCCGGGGTCTGGGGGAGCAGTACTTC. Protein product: CASSPRGLGEQYF.

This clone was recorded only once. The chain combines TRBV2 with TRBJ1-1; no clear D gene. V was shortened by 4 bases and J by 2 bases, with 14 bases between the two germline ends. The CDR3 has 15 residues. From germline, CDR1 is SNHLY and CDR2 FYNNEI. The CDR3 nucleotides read TGTGCCAGCAGTGTTGATGGCCAGGCAAACACTGAAGCTTTCTTT. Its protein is CASSVDGQANTEAFF.

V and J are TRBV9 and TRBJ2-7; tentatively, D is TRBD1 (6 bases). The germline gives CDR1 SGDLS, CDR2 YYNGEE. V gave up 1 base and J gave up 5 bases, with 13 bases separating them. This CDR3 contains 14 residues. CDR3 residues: CASSVRQAPDEQYF. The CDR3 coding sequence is TGTGCCAGCAGCGTAAGACAGGCACCGGACGAGCAGTACTTC.